These 25 T cell receptor beta chains share one sample of origin, sequenced in a study of regulatory and conventional T cells in RAG deficiency. Repertoires were generated with immunoSEQ multiplex PCR, while TCRdb's copy carries only in-frame clones and drops some. The sample includes about 9,000 clones, about 84% of them seen just once. The same sample was also studied in work on regulatory T cells. That work adds: The PCR used 52 TRBV and 13 TRBJ primers.

The sequenced sample consisted of CD8+ T cells sorted from blood. The source is a human donor in good health.

This clone appeared once. The chain recombines TRBV19 with TRBJ1-5, with 10 bases aligning to TRBD1. With 5 bases clipped from V and 4 bases from J, the junction kept 8 bases outside the gene matches. This CDR3 comprises 16 residues. The germline CDR1 and CDR2 sequences are LNHDA and SQIVND (reference sequence). The CDR3 coding sequence is TGTGCCAGTAGTCTGGACAGGGGGGTAGGGAATCAGCCCCAGCATTTT. This codes for CASSLDRGVGNQPQHF.

This chain links TRBV5-4 with TRBJ2-7; perhaps TRBD1 as D (6 bases). CDR1 and CDR2 (germline): SGHNT, YYREEE (reference sequence). The CDR3 has 15 residues. V was cut by 4 bases and J by 4 bases, with 18 bases left in between. DNA for the CDR3: TGTGCCAGCAGCAGGGACACCCAGCCTAGATACGAGCAGTACTTC. Residues: CASSRDTQPRYEQYF.

The rearrangement links TRBV9 to TRBJ2-1; D not certain. CDR3 length: 14 amino acids. Germline V lookup: CDR1 SGDLS, CDR2 YYNGEE. V gave up 2 bases and J gave up 9 bases, with 15 bases separating them. Here the CDR3 DNA reads TGTGCCAGCAGCGTGCATGCGTCGGAGCGTGAGCAGTTCTTC. This sequence encodes CASSVHASEREQFF.

V usage is TRBV7-8 and J usage is TRBJ2-7, with D perhaps given as TRBD1 or TRBD2 (6 bases each). Germline V CDR1 and CDR2: SGHVS, FQNEAQ. Trimming stripped 5 bases from V and 1 base from J, with 12 bases between. CDR3 length: 14 amino acids. The CDR3: CASSGPGASYEQYF. CDR3 DNA sequence: TGTGCCAGCAGCGGACCGGGGGCGTCCTACGAGCAGTACTTC.

The chain is built from TRBV27 and TRBJ2-3; 9 bases line up with TRBD2. Losses at the gene ends were 6 bases for V and 1 base for J; bases not matched to a gene: 8. The CDR3 has 16 residues. CDR1 is MNHEY and CDR2 is SMNVEV in the germline V gene (reference sequence). Here the CDR3 DNA reads TGTGCCAGCAGCTCGCTAGCGGGGTTTCGCACAGATACGCAGTATTTT. Translation: CASSSLAGFRTDTQYF.

V usage is TRBV25-1 and J usage is TRBJ2-2, with D possibly TRBD1 on 6 matching bases. In germline, CDR1 is MGHDK, CDR2 SYGVNS. V was clipped by 1 base and J by 2 bases, with 11 bases between them. The CDR3 consists of 16 residues. The chain's CDR3 is CASSEWGTRNTGELFF. The CDR3 DNA reads as TGTGCCAGCAGTGAATGGGGGACAAGAAACACCGGGGAGCTGTTTTTT.

This sequence joins TRBV27 and TRBJ2-7; 7 nucleotides line up with TRBD1. Germline CDR1 reads MNHEY; CDR2 reads SMNVEV (reference sequence). J was trimmed by 6 bases and V by 6 bases; bases with no gene match: 5. The CDR3 spans 12 residues. In nucleotides, the CDR3 is TGTGCCAGCAGAGACAGGGTGTTCGAGCAGTACTTC. Translation gives CASRDRVFEQYF.

The chain couples TRBV9 to TRBJ1-5, with 9 bases matching TRBD1. CDR1 and CDR2 from the germline V gene are SGDLS and YYNGEE. The CDR3 loop spans 14 amino acids. V shed 4 bases, J shed 5 bases, and the junction held 4 bases outside the gene matches. CDR3 protein: CASSLRDRDQPQHF. Here the CDR3 DNA reads TGTGCCAGCAGCCTCCGGGACAGGGATCAGCCCCAGCATTTT.

The chain couples TRBV11-2 to TRBJ1-4; 8 bases agree with TRBD1. The V gene's germline CDR1 is SGHAT and CDR2 FQNNGV. The CDR3 contains 13 residues. The V and J ends lost 6 bases and 5 bases, in that order; junction bases with no gene match: 2. CDR3 in amino acids: CASRTGGNEKLFF. CDR3 in DNA: TGTGCCAGCAGAACAGGGGGGAATGAAAAACTGTTTTTT. The variable domain in full, completed from reference TRBV11-2 and TRBJ1-4, reads EAGVAQSPRYKIIEKRQSVAFWCNPISGHATLYWYQQILGQGPKLLIQFQNNGVVDDSQLPKDRFSAERLKGVDSTLKIQPAKLEDSAVYLCASRTGGNEKLFFGSGTQLSVL.

J is TRBJ1-2 and V is TRBV7-8; no firm D call. Trimming took off 0 bases at V and 4 bases at J, with 9 bases between the two ends. The germline V gene encodes CDR1 SGHVS and CDR2 FQNEAQ. The CDR3 extends over 14 amino acids. CDR3: CASSLAWGTYGYTF. CDR3 bases: TGTGCCAGCAGCTTAGCGTGGGGAACCTATGGCTACACCTTC.

This chain links TRBV5-1 with TRBJ2-1; TRBD2 agrees at 16 bases. Unmatched junction bases numbered 7, after V lost 6 bases and J lost 4 bases. The CDR3 contains 17 residues. Germline V CDR1 and CDR2: SGHRS, YFSETQ. The CDR3 bases are TGCGCCAGCAAACCGGGACTAGCGGGAGGGTCATACAATGAGCAGTTCTTC. This encodes CASKPGLAGGSYNEQFF.

Concerning this clone itself: The junction differs from germline at one of its ends, possibly a read error. The chain employs TRBV2 and TRBJ2-5; TRBD1 matches 9 bases. The CDR3 is made up of 14 amino acids. Per germline, CDR1 SNHLY and CDR2 FYNNEI. Here the CDR3 DNA reads TGTGCCAGCGGTGACAGGGGGTACCAAGAGACCCAGTACTTC. This codes for CASGDRGYQETQYF.

The chain employs TRBV7-9 and TRBJ1-2, with TRBD1 matching over 12 bases. The CDR3 runs 14 residues. V shed 4 bases, J shed 7 bases, and the junction held 4 bases outside the gene matches. CDR1 is SEHNR and CDR2 is FQNEAQ in the germline V gene (reference sequence). The CDR3 coding sequence is TGTGCCAGCAGCTACGGGACAGGGGGCCTTGGCTACACCTTC. Its protein is CASSYGTGGLGYTF.

The chain links TRBV6-1 to TRBJ1-3; unclear D gene. This CDR3 has 13 residues. The germline V gene encodes CDR1 MNHNS and CDR2 SASEGT. V gave up 8 bases and J gave up 0 bases, with 8 bases separating them. The CDR3 DNA is TGTGCCAGCCCTGGCAGCTCTGGAAACACCATATATTTT. Protein sequence: CASPGSSGNTIYF.

The V gene is TRBV29-1, the J gene TRBJ1-1; D not certain. This CDR3 is 11 amino acids long. The ends were cut back, 6 bases at V and 0 bases at J, with 5 bases in the middle. The germline gives CDR1 SQVTM, CDR2 ANQGSEA. The CDR3 DNA sequence: TGCAGCGTGGAGATGAACACTGAAGCTTTCTTT. This codes for CSVEMNTEAFF.

This rearrangement joins TRBV25-1 to TRBJ1-3; no reliable D call. CDR3 size: 14 residues. V lost 3 bases, J lost 3 bases, and 9 bases lay in between. Germline CDR1 reads MGHDK; CDR2 reads SYGVNS. The CDR3 DNA reads TGTGCCAGCAGTGACAGTCTTGATGGAAACACCATATATTTT. As protein: CASSDSLDGNTIYF.

The rearrangement links TRBV5-6 to TRBJ2-5; 9 bases are shared with TRBD1. Losses at the gene ends were 4 bases for V and 6 bases for J; bases not matched to a gene: 10. Germline V gene sequence: CDR1 SGHDT, CDR2 YYEEEE. This CDR3 comprises 15 residues. The CDR3 nucleotides read TGTGCCAGCAGCGATGGAACAGGGGGCGCGAAGACCCAGTACTTC. It is translated as CASSDGTGGAKTQYF.

V usage is TRBV11-2 and J usage is TRBJ1-4; D is possibly TRBD1 (6 bases). The CDR3 consists of 16 residues. V lost 3 bases, J lost 6 bases, and 17 bases lay in between. Per germline, CDR1 SGHAT and CDR2 FQNNGV. The CDR3 DNA sequence: TGTGCCAGCAGCTTTTGGGTCACAGGGTCGGATGAAAAACTGTTTTTT. It is translated as CASSFWVTGSDEKLFF.

The chain has TRBV28 and TRBJ1-4; TRBD1 aligns across 9 bases. V was pared by 5 bases and J by 0 bases, with 13 bases of the junction left unmatched. Germline CDR1 reads MDHEN; CDR2 reads SYDVKM. This CDR3 is 19 amino acids long. The CDR3 DNA follows: TGTGCCAGCAGTCCTTCCTGGACAGGGGCGAGTTCAACTAATGAAAAACTGTTTTTT. Its translation is CASSPSWTGASSTNEKLFF. The full variable domain, its missing parts supplied by reference TRBV28 and TRBJ1-4, is DVKVTQSSRYLVKRTGEKVFLECVQDMDHENMFWYRQDPGLGLRLIYFSYDVKMKEKGDIPEGYSVSREKKERFSLILESASTNQTSMYLCASSPSWTGASSTNEKLFFGSGTQLSVL.

This clone came up once. The chain has TRBV2 and TRBJ2-1, with D perhaps TRBD1 or TRBD2 (5 bases each). The CDR3 contains 16 residues. V was cut by 6 bases and J by 1 base, with 16 bases left in between. Germline V CDR1 and CDR2: SNHLY, FYNNEI. CDR3 DNA sequence: TGTGCCAGCAGAACCAATCTATGGGGGTCCTACAATGAGCAGTTCTTC. Translating it yields CASRTNLWGSYNEQFF.

The V and J genes are TRBV5-6 and TRBJ1-2; D possibly corresponds to TRBD1 (6 bases). Deletions cut 3 bases from V and 4 bases from J, with 13 bases between. The CDR3 sequence is 14 residues long. CDR1 and CDR2 from the germline V gene are SGHDT and YYEEEE. The chain's CDR3 is CASSSEGGLYGYTF. DNA of the CDR3: TGTGCCAGCAGCTCGGAAGGGGGTCTCTATGGCTACACCTTC.

This clone showed up just once. The chain joins TRBV4-1 to TRBJ1-2; the D gene is possibly TRBD1 (6 bases). CDR1 and CDR2 from the germline V gene are MGHRA and YSYEKL. The CDR3 spans 12 residues. The CDR3 DNA is TGCGCAAAATGGGACACGGGCTTTGGCTACACCTTC. Translated, it gives CAKWDTGFGYTF.

The chain uses TRBV27 and TRBJ2-7, with D hard to call. The CDR3 is 12 amino acids. V lost 8 bases and J 4 bases, leaving 12 bases between the germline ends. In germline, CDR1 is MNHEY, CDR2 SMNVEV (reference sequence). DNA of the CDR3: TGTGCCAGCCGACCCTCCCTATACGAGCAGTACTTC. This gives the protein CASRPSLYEQYF.

V and J are TRBV7-9 and TRBJ2-5; D gene uncertain. V was cut by 6 bases and J by 6 bases, with 11 bases left in between. The CDR3 contains 12 residues. CDR1 and CDR2 (germline): SEHNR, FQNEAQ (reference sequence). The CDR3 reads CASSSDVQTQYF. The CDR3 region has the DNA TGTGCCAGCAGTTCGGACGTTCAGACCCAGTACTTC.

The chain uses TRBV29-1 and TRBJ2-2; D perhaps matches TRBD2 (6 bases). Between the trimmed V and J ends, which lost 0 bases and 2 bases, there was a span of 10 bases. This CDR3 comprises 15 residues. In germline, CDR1 is SQVTM, CDR2 ANQGSEA. The CDR3, as DNA: TGCAGCGTTGAAGATGGGGGGACTAACACCGGGGAGCTGTTTTTT. Translating gives CSVEDGGTNTGELFF.